The text below deals with one TCR beta chain. This specimen comes from a study of blood T cell repertoires in COVID-19. The V gene's germline CDR1 is KGHDR and CDR2 SFDVKD. The CDR3 contains 17 residues. Trimming at V came to 4 bases and at J to 3 bases, leaving 11 bases not matched to a gene. As processed by the authors: Estimates of nucleated cell counts were drawn from the amplification of reference gene primers. Produced via immunoSEQ multiplex PCR; TCRdb's table is partial and in-frame only. V, J and clone size were drawn from that table, and D and trimming were deduced from the DNA. In the table there are 290,000 or so clones, around 90% of which are singletons.

Source material: peripheral blood. This TCR derives from a man in his 70s with acute or convalescent COVID-19. This chain joins TRBV24-1 and TRBJ1-5, with 7 bases aligning to TRBD1. The CDR3 reads CATSESNSGQFNQPQHF. The CDR3 DNA sequence: TGTGCCACCAGTGAGTCCAATTCGGGACAGTTCAATCAGCCCCAGCATTTT.